This T cell receptor (beta chain) is from a study of cytomegalovirus exposure and HLA in healthy donors. This clone occurred a few times. Germline lookup yields CDR1 SGHDT and CDR2 YYEEEE. This CDR3 is built from 17 residues. V shed 2 bases and J shed 0 bases, with 12 bases lying between them. In the PCR, 60 Vbeta and 13 Jbeta primers were used. Method: immunoSEQ multiplex PCR; TCRdb's copy keeps in-frame clones and lacks some. The profile covers about 180,000 clones, with around 81% appearing a single time and 5.7% taken by the ten largest. The sequence was obtained from a man between 35 and 55 years old in good health and CMV-seronegative. The sequenced sample was PBMCs. J is TRBJ2-6 and V is TRBV5-6; D uncertain. The CDR3 loop reads CASSFDRVYSGANVLTF. CDR3 nucleotide sequence: TGTGCCAGCAGCTTCGATAGAGTTTACTCTGGGGCCAACGTCCTGACTTTC.